The 21 T cell receptor beta chains given below trace back to one sample, sequenced in a study of post-analysis software for immune sequencing data. Study-wide results and limits: Five TRBV segments were significantly more frequent in patients than in controls. TRBV5-6, TRBV5-1 and TRBV20-1 were among these segments.

The library was made from cDNA and included unique molecular identifiers. One entry per CDR3 protein, called by TCRdb with MiXCR from the PCR reads. The data hold about 460,000 distinct CDR3 sequences, with around 40% observed a single time. Which antigens these TCRs recognize remains unknown. Sample: blood. The receptor source for this set is a girl between 10 and 17 years old with multiple sclerosis.

This clonotype was seen a handful of times. J is TRBJ2-6 and V is TRBV20-1; 9 bases map to TRBD1. Germline V gene data show CDR1 as DFQATT and CDR2 as SNEGSKA (reference sequence). The CDR3 is 16 residues long. The V gene end was trimmed by 6 bases and the J gene end by 0 bases; junction bases not matched to a gene: 6. CDR3 residues: CSADRGSNSGANVLTF. The CDR3 bases are TGCAGTGCCGACAGGGGGTCGAACTCTGGGGCCAACGTCCTGACTTTC.

This chain links TRBV20-1 with TRBJ2-1; D is uncertain. This CDR3 region has 11 residues. CDR1 is DFQATT and CDR2 is SNEGSKA in the germline V gene (reference sequence). Trimming left V 6 bases short and J 10 bases short, with 13 bases between. CDR3 DNA: TGCAGTGCCCTTAGCCGTCGGGAGCAGTTCTTC. As protein: CSALSRREQFF.

This clonotype was recorded a few times. V usage is TRBV5-1 and J usage is TRBJ2-1; tentatively, D is TRBD1 or TRBD2 (7 bases each). V dropped 5 bases and J dropped 5 bases, with 14 bases sitting between them. CDR1 SGHRS and CDR2 YFSETQ come from the germline V gene. This CDR3 is built from 14 residues. Written as DNA, the CDR3 is TGCGCCAGCAGTAATCAGGGGGGGGACAATGAGCAGTTCTTC. The encoded protein is CASSNQGGDNEQFF.

This sequence joins TRBV6-2 or TRBV6-3 and TRBJ2-6, with D hard to call. CDR1 is MNHEY, CDR2 SVGEGT, per germline. This CDR3 comprises 15 residues. Trimming removed 6 bases from V and 1 base from J, with 10 bases in between. CDR3 protein: CASRPQNSGANVLTF. The CDR3 DNA follows: TGTGCCAGCAGACCACAGAATTCTGGGGCCAACGTCCTGACTTTC.

The chain links TRBV20-1 to TRBJ2-7; D is unclear. Trimming took 6 bases from V and 6 from J, leaving 12 bases between them. CDR1 and CDR2 (germline): DFQATT, SNEGSKA (reference sequence). The CDR3 spans 11 residues. This chain's CDR3 is CSAPLSFEQYF. DNA for the CDR3: TGCAGTGCCCCCCTTTCTTTCGAGCAGTACTTC.

The V and J genes are TRBV18 and TRBJ2-1, with D possibly matching TRBD2 (5 bases). The CDR3 has 14 residues. Trimming took off 6 bases at V and 4 bases at J, with 13 bases between the two ends. The germline V gene encodes CDR1 KGHSH and CDR2 LQKENI. CDR3 sequence reads: CASSPEVEYNEQFF. CDR3 DNA sequence: TGTGCCAGCTCTCCGGAGGTGGAATACAATGAGCAGTTCTTC.

The chain carries TRBV5-1 and TRBJ2-1, with D perhaps TRBD1 (6 bases). CDR1 SGHRS and CDR2 YFSETQ come from the germline V gene. This CDR3 spans 16 amino acids. Trimming took 0 bases from V and 9 from J, leaving 19 bases between them. The CDR3 sequence: CASSLEGGRGRGEQFF. In DNA, the CDR3 is TGCGCCAGCAGCTTGGAAGGGGGAAGGGGTCGGGGTGAGCAGTTCTTC.

In its sample, this clonotype was seen a few times. The rearrangement joins TRBV29-1 to TRBJ2-1; 13 positions match TRBD2. The V gene end was trimmed by 0 bases and the J gene end by 4 bases; junction bases not matched to a gene: 15. CDR1 SQVTM and CDR2 ANQGSEA come from the germline V gene. The CDR3 sequence is 20 residues long. The CDR3: CSVEDPLTSGRQSLYNEQFF. The CDR3 nucleotides are TGCAGCGTTGAAGATCCCTTGACTAGCGGGAGGCAATCCTTATACAATGAGCAGTTCTTC.

CDR3 protein: CAITETSGTEQYF. In DNA form, the CDR3 reads TGTGCCATCACCGAGACTAGCGGGACCGAGCAGTACTTC. J is TRBJ2-7 and V is TRBV10-3; TRBD2 matches at 11 bases. There are 13 residues in the CDR3. V was clipped by 7 bases and J by 6 bases; unmatched bases: 5. Germline values: CDR1 ENHRY, CDR2 SYGVKD.

The genes are TRBV5-5 and TRBJ2-1; D assignment may be TRBD1 or TRBD2 (6 bases each). Trimming took off 0 bases at V and 7 bases at J, with 17 bases between the two ends. CDR3 length: 16 amino acids. CDR1 and CDR2 (germline): SGHKS, YYEKEE (reference sequence). The chain's CDR3 is CASSLEGDSRLNEQFF. The DNA of the CDR3 is TGTGCCAGCAGCTTGGAGGGGGACTCCAGATTGAATGAGCAGTTCTTC.

A few counts support this clonotype. This chain uses TRBV4-1 with TRBJ1-2; D call uncertain. CDR3 length: 15 residues. V dropped 2 bases and J dropped 5 bases, with 15 bases sitting between them. Germline CDR1 is MGHRA and CDR2 is YSYEKL. The CDR3 sequence: CASSQLVRLPYGYTF. CDR3 nucleotide sequence: TGCGCCAGCAGCCAATTAGTGCGACTTCCTTATGGCTACACCTTC.

This clonotype has just a few counts. CDR3 region: CASSSGAGETQYF. In DNA, the CDR3 is TGTGCCAGCAGCTCCGGGGCAGGAGAGACCCAGTACTTC. The chain has TRBV7-3 and TRBJ2-5, with D possibly called TRBD1 or TRBD2 (5 bases each). The CDR3 contains 13 residues. Looked up from germline, CDR1 is SGHTA and CDR2 is FQGTGA. V shed 4 bases and J shed 4 bases, with 10 bases lying between them.

The V and J genes are TRBV6-6 and TRBJ2-1; 9 nucleotides match TRBD2. The ends lost 6 bases at V and 2 bases at J; junction bases unmatched: 8. The CDR3 covers 16 residues. Per germline, CDR1 MNHNY and CDR2 SVGAGI (reference sequence). The CDR3 reads CASSPTGTSPYNEQFF. The CDR3 DNA follows: TGTGCCAGCAGCCCTACGGGGACTAGCCCCTACAATGAGCAGTTCTTC.

The V call is TRBV28, the J call TRBJ2-4; D is possibly TRBD1 or TRBD2 (6 bases each). Trimming shortened V by 7 bases and J by 2 bases, and 12 bases separated the two germline ends. The CDR3 extends over 14 amino acids. Looked up from germline, CDR1 is MDHEN and CDR2 is SYDVKM. CDR3 sequence (DNA): TGTGCCAGCACCTTAGGGGGGACCAAAAACATTCAGTACTTC. Amino acid sequence: CASTLGGTKNIQYF. Using reference TRBV28 and TRBJ2-4 for the parts outside the CDR3, the full variable domain is DVKVTQSSRYLVKRTGEKVFLECVQDMDHENMFWYRQDPGLGLRLIYFSYDVKMKEKGDIPEGYSVSREKKERFSLILESASTNQTSMYLCASTLGGTKNIQYFGAGTRLSVL.

This clonotype was detected a few times. V gene TRBV5-1 combines with J gene TRBJ2-7; D possibly matches TRBD1 or TRBD2 (6 bases each). The CDR3 is 15 amino acids. The V end lost 0 bases, the J end lost 6 bases, and 16 bases lay between the germline ends. CDR1 SGHRS and CDR2 YFSETQ come from the germline V gene. CDR3 protein: CASSLGGTTIVEQYF. The CDR3, as DNA: TGCGCCAGCAGCTTGGGCGGGACAACCATAGTCGAGCAGTACTTC. The variable domain in full, completed from reference TRBV5-1 and TRBJ2-7, reads KAGVTQTPRYLIKTRGQQVTLSCSPISGHRSVSWYQQTPGQGLQFLFEYFSETQRNKGNFPGRFSGRQFSNSRSEMNVSTLELGDSALYLCASSLGGTTIVEQYFGPGTRLTVT.

This clonotype has more than one count but fewer than ten. The genes are TRBV28 and TRBJ2-4; D may be TRBD1 (6 bases). Trimming took off 2 bases at V and 0 bases at J, with 20 bases between the two ends. Germline values: CDR1 MDHEN, CDR2 SYDVKM. The CDR3 runs to 19 residues. Here the CDR3 DNA reads TGTGCCAGCAGTTTACCAGGGGCGGTGGGGGAACGAGCCAAAAACATTCAGTACTTC. Its protein is CASSLPGAVGERAKNIQYF.

V gene TRBV5-4 combines with J gene TRBJ2-7; the match to TRBD1 covers 8 bases. V was clipped by 6 bases and J by 2 bases; unmatched bases: 10. Germline CDR1 reads SGHNT; CDR2 reads YYREEE (reference sequence). The CDR3 totals 15 residues. The CDR3 sequence is CASNNRGQGAYEQYF. Written as DNA, the CDR3 is TGTGCCAGCAACAACCGCGGACAGGGTGCCTACGAGCAGTACTTC.

The rearrangement joins TRBV20-1 to TRBJ2-6, with 11 positions matching TRBD2. The CDR3 spans 17 residues. The germline gives CDR1 DFQATT, CDR2 SNEGSKA (reference sequence). The V gene end was trimmed by 6 bases and the J gene end by 0 bases; junction bases not matched to a gene: 7. The CDR3 DNA is TGCAGTGCCCACCGACTAGCGGGACACTCTGGGGCCAACGTCCTGACTTTC. This encodes CSAHRLAGHSGANVLTF.

The rearrangement joins TRBV7-2 to TRBJ2-7; 8 bases match TRBD2. CDR3 size: 15 residues. J lost 2 bases, V lost 0 bases, and 3 bases had no gene match. Germline V gene sequence: CDR1 SGHTA, CDR2 FQGNSA. The CDR3 DNA follows: TGTGCCAGCAGCTTAGCCATGGGACTAGCCTACGAGCAGTACTTC. Translation: CASSLAMGLAYEQYF.

As regards this clonotype: One end of the junction does not line up with germline, which may come from a read error. The rearrangement joins TRBV20-1 to TRBJ1-4; unclear D gene. The CDR3 covers 14 residues. Germline values: CDR1 DFQATT, CDR2 SNEGSKA (reference sequence). CDR3 sequence (DNA): TGCAGTGCCCCATTTCGGGCTTTTCCGGGAAAACTATTTTTT. Translated: CSAPFRAFPGKLFF.

With regard to this clonotype: A read error may account for a junction end that differs from germline. The chain carries TRBV24-1 and TRBJ2-1, with 7 bases identical to TRBD2. Per the germline V gene, CDR1 is KGHDR and CDR2 is SFDVKD. The CDR3 is 15 residues long. Here the CDR3 DNA reads TGTACCACCAGTGATCTCCTAGCGGATTACAATGAGCAGTTCTTC. Its translation is CTTSDLLADYNEQFF.